This TCR beta chain is from a study of blood T cell repertoires in COVID-19 (TCRdb year 2020). Describing the broader study: The collaborator samples originated in the United States, Italy and Spain and spanned the acute and convalescent phases of COVID-19. The material from the prospective study consisted of cDNA or gDNA derived from T cells, B-cell-depleted T cells, or PBMCs. The dataset comprised deeply sampled blood TCRbeta repertoires from subjects exposed to, actively infected with, or recovered from COVID-19. The repertoires were made available in a free public database intended to serve as a resource for research on the immune response to SARS-CoV-2. The samples were drawn from the first 160 participants of the ongoing ImmuneRACE study and from 950 to 1,500 subjects provided by 6 global collaborators. Sample metadata almost always included a de-identified subject ID, COVID-19 status, age in years and sex. Where available, HLA class I and class II types were obtained from metadata supplied by the sample provider rather than from assay-based typing. Here is what the overall study found, with its caveats: The quantity of clinical and demographic metadata differed by source and by participant and was supplied without curation.

Based on the germline V gene (reference sequence), the CDR1 and CDR2 sequences are SGHKS and YYEKEE. CDR3 length: 18 amino acids, cysteine to phenylalanine. Kept here is only the CDR3 DNA, which spans 54 bases and is read in frame from base 1. V is pruned by 5 bases and J by 1 base, leaving 9 bases of the junction without a gene match. Worth noting for this clone: This receptor's antigen is unknown. One base away there is no much larger clone; base qualities are not given.

Participants in the prospective study were enrolled through a virtual design, were aged about 18 to 90 years, and lived in approximately 25 United States geographic areas. In the prospective study, cohorts were assigned on the basis of participant-reported clinical history obtained from a screening survey and a study questionnaire. ImmuneRACE Cohort 3 recovered participants were defined by two consecutive negative NP/OP PCR tests, healthcare professional clearance, or symptom resolution. Each participant in the prospective study had whole blood, serum and a nasopharyngeal or oropharyngeal swab collected by mobile phlebotomists. Over a roughly 2-month period, participants in the prospective study had the option of providing additional blood draws and questionnaires. Before DNA extraction, blood samples from the prospective study were shipped at room temperature or frozen. TCRbeta CDR3 regions were amplified from genomic DNA by means of the immunoSEQ Assay, a bias-controlled multiplex PCR. As for the original processing: Within the assay, amplification of reference gene primers was used to estimate how many nucleated cells each sample contained. Sequence reads were collapsed and filtered to measure the absolute abundance of every unique TCRbeta CDR3 rearrangement. For each sample, productive Simpson clonality was calculated by taking the square root of Simpson's diversity index across productive rearrangements. Drawn from immuneACCESS, this table holds only the in-frame rearrangements with V and J called that TCRdb kept. Clones are partly lost; checked studies trace under half to an unresolved V gene and leave the rest unexplained. The V and J calls and the clone size are those of that table, but D and trimming were determined from the DNA. This sample lists about 380,000 clones; around nine tenths were detected once. The ten top clones hold about 1.2% of the sample.

Input material: PBMCs or T cells enriched from blood (not recorded which). The rearrangement joined TRBV5-5 to TRBJ2-6; 10 middle bases align to TRBD1. This TCR was sampled from a woman aged 18-35 years who had recovered from COVID-19. The CDR3 protein is CASSWAGTGVSGANVLTF. The DNA sequence is given as TGTGCCAGCAGTTGGGCGGGGACAGGGGTGTCTGGGGCCAACGTCCTGACTTTC.